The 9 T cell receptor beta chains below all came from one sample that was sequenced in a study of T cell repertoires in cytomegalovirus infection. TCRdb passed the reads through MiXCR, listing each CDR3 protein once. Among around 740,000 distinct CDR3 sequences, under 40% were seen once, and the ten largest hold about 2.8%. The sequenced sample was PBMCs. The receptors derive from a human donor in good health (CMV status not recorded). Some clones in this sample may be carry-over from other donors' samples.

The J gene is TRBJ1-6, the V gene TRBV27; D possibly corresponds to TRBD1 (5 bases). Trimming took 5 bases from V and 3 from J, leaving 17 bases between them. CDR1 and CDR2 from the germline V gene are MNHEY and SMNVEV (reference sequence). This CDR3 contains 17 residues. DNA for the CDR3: TGTGCCAGCAGTCCCTCGGCAGGGCCCGACTATAATTCACCCCTCCACTTT. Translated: CASSPSAGPDYNSPLHF.

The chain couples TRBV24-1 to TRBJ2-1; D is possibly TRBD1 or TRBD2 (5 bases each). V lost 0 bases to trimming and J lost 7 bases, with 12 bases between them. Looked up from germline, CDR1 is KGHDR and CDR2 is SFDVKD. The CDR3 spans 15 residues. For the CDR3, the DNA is TGTGCCACCAGTGATTTGCAGTGGGGCGGGAATGAGCAGTTCTTC. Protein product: CATSDLQWGGNEQFF.

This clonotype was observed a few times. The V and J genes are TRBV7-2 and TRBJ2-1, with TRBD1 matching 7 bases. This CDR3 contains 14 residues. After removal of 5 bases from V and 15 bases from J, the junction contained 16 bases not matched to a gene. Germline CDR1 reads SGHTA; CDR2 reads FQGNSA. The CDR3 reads CASSPGTDYWKRFF. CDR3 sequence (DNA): TGTGCCAGCAGCCCCGGGACAGACTACTGGAAGAGGTTCTTC.

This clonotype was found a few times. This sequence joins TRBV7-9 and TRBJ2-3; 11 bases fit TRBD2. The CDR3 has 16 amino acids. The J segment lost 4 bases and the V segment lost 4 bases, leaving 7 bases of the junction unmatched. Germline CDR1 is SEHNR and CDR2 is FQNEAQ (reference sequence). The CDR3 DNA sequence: TGTGCCAGCAGCTCCCGTCGACTAGCGGGGTCAGATACGCAGTATTTT. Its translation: CASSSRRLAGSDTQYF.

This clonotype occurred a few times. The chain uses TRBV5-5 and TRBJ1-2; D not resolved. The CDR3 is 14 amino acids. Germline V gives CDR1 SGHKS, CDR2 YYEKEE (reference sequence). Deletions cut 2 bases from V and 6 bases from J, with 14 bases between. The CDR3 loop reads CASSFLQKPNGYTF. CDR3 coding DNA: TGTGCCAGCAGCTTCTTACAGAAACCCAATGGCTACACCTTC.

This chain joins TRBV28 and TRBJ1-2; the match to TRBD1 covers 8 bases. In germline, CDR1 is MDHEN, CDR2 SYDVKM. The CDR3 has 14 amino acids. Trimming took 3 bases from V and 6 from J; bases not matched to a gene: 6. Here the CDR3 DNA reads TGTGCCAGCAGTTTCGGACAGGGATTCGATGGCTACACCTTC. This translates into CASSFGQGFDGYTF.

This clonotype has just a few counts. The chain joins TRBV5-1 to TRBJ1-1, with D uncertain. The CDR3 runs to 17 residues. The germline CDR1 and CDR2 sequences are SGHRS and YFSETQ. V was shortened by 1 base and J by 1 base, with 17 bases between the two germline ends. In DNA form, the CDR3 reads TGCGCCAGCAGCTTGTCTCTCACCGGGCGAAAGAACACTGAAGCTTTCTTT. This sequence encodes CASSLSLTGRKNTEAFF.

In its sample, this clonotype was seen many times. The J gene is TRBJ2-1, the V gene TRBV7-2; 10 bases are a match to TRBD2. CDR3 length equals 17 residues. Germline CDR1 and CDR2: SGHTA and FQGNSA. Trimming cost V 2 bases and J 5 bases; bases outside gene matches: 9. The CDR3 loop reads CASSLRSLAGSHNEQFF. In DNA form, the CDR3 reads TGTGCCAGCAGCTTAAGGTCACTAGCGGGGTCCCACAATGAGCAGTTCTTC.

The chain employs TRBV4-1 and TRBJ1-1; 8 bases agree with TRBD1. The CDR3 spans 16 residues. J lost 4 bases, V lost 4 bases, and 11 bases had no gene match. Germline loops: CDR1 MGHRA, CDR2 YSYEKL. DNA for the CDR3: TGCGCCAGCAGCCTCCAGGCGGACAGGGCGAGCACTGAAGCTTTCTTT. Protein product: CASSLQADRASTEAFF.